The T cell receptor beta chain described here comes from a study of PD-L1 blockade in urothelial cancer. Produced via immunoSEQ multiplex PCR; TCRdb's table is partial and in-frame only. The sample holds 95,000 to 100,000 clones; around 86% are singletons and the top ten take 1.5% to 2.5%. Indicated time point: pretreatment peripheral blood. The source is a man in his sixties with urothelial cancer. This material consisted of PBMCs, taken around atezolizumab (anti-PD-L1) treatment.

The CDR3 DNA sequence: TGTGCCAGCAGCTTAGTACGCCTAGACTGGGGAAACACCATATATTTT. This gives the protein CASSLVRLDWGNTIYF. The V and J genes are TRBV7-9 and TRBJ1-3; no clear D gene. Looked up from germline, CDR1 is SEHNR and CDR2 is FQNEAQ (reference sequence). The CDR3 has 16 amino acids. V was shortened by 1 base and J by 4 bases, with 14 bases between the two germline ends.